A single T cell receptor (beta chain) is shown here with its context. Its antigen is unknown. Per-base quality was not reported, and no clone a single base away is much larger than it. The library was prepared using the immunoSEQ multiplex PCR assay. TCRdb stores this immuneACCESS table with in-frame sequences only. Part of the clones is absent; in the studies checked, under half of the shortfall reflects unresolved V genes, and no reason is known for the rest. The table for this sample lists 25,000 to 35,000 clones; roughly 80% of them were counted only once. The ten largest clonotypes hold roughly 0.7% of the sample. This sample stems from a study of T cells in narcolepsy (dated by TCRdb to 2017 to 2018). Notes on the research overall: The study enrolled patients with narcolepsy type 1 or type 2 (NT1, NT2) together with healthy control donors. The study used TCR Vbeta sequencing to track clonotypes in blood and CSF while looking for autoreactive T cells in narcolepsy patients that target self-antigens of hypocretin neurons (hypocretin, TRIB2).

Study-level results and caveats: Autoreactive clonotypes were reported to be detected serially in the blood of the same patients and of different patients, but not in the blood of healthy controls. HCRT-specific and TRIB2-specific autoreactive clonotypes were highlighted in plots that compared CD4+ T cell clonotypes in CSF versus blood from the same patient. No sequences matching autoreactive T cell clones were contained in some blood memory CD4+ repertoires from patients and controls. Patients and controls had similar numbers of sequenced blood memory CD4+ clonotypes, with averages of around 40,000 in patients and some 35,000 in controls.

For TCR Vbeta sequencing, memory CD4+ T cells were sorted ex vivo from the peripheral blood of narcolepsy patients and healthy controls. This sequence originates from a human donor in good health. The sample consisted of memory (CD45RA-) CD4+ T cells from blood. The cell subset or site label, as the study defines it: memory T cells sorted ex vivo from peripheral blood.

Read as DNA, the sequence is TGTGCCATCAGTGACAGCAATCAGCCCCAGCATTTT. It translates as CAISDSNQPQHF. The chain couples TRBV10-3 to TRBJ1-5; the D gene lacks a confident call. V was cut back by 3 bases and J by 1 base, leaving a gap of 1 base between them. CDR1 and CDR2, looked up from the germline V gene, are ENHRY and SYGVKD. There are 12 amino acids in the CDR3, from cysteine to phenylalanine inclusive. Solely the CDR3 DNA is kept, with 36 bases framed from the first base.